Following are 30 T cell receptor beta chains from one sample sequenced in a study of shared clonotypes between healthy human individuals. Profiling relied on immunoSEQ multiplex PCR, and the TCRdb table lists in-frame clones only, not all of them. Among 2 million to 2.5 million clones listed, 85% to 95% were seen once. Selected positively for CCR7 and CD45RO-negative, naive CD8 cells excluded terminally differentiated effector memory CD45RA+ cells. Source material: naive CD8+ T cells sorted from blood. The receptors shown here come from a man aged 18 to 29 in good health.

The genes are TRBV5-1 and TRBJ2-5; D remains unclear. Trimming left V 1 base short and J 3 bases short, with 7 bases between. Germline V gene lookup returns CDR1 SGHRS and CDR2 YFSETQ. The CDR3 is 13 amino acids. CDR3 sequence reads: CASSLFWEETQYF. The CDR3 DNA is TGCGCCAGCAGCTTGTTTTGGGAAGAGACCCAGTACTTC.

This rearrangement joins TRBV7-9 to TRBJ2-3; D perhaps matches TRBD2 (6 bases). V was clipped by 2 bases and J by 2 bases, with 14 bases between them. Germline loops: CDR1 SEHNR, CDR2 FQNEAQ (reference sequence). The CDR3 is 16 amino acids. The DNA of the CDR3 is TGTGCCAGCAGCTTATTAGCGGAACTACTCACAGATACGCAGTATTTT. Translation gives CASSLLAELLTDTQYF.

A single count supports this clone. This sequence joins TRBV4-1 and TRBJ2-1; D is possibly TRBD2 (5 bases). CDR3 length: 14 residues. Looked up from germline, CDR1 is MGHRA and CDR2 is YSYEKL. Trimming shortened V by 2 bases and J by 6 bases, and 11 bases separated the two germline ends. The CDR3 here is CASSQRLALNEQFF. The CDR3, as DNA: TGCGCCAGCAGCCAACGTCTAGCCCTCAATGAGCAGTTCTTC.

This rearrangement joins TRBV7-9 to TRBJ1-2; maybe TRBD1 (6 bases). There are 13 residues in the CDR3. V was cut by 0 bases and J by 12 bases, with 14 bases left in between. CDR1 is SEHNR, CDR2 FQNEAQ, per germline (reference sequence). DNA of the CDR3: TGTGCCAGCAGCTTAGCTCCGGCAGGGGAGGACACCTTC. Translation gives CASSLAPAGEDTF.

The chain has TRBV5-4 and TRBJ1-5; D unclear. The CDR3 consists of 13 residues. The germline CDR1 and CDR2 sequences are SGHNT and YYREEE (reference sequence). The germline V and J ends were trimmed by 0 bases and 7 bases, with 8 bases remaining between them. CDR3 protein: CASSLAGKQPQHF. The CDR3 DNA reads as TGTGCCAGCAGCTTGGCCGGGAAACAGCCCCAGCATTTT. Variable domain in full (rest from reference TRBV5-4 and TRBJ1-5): ETGVTQSPTHLIKTRGQQVTLRCSSQSGHNTVSWYQQALGQGPQFIFQYYREEENGRGNFPPRFSGLQFPNYSSELNVNALELDDSALYLCASSLAGKQPQHFGDGTRLSIL.

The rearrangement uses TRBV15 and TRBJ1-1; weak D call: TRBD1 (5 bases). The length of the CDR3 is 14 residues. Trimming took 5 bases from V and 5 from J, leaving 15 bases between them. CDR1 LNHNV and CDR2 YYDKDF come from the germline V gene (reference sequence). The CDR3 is CATSLEGGVTEAFF. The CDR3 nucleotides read TGTGCCACCAGCCTTGAAGGAGGGGTTACTGAAGCTTTCTTT.

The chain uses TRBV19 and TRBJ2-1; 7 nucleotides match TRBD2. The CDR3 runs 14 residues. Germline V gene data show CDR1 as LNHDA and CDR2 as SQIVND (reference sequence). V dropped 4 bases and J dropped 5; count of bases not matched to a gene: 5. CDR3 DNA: TGTGCCAGTAGTACGACTAGCAGAAACAATGAGCAGTTCTTC. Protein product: CASSTTSRNNEQFF.

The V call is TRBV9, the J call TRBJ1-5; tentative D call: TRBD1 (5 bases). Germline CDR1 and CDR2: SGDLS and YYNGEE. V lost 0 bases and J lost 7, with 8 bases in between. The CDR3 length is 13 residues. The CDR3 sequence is CASSVGGRQPQHF. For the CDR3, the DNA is TGTGCCAGCAGCGTAGGGGGCCGGCAGCCCCAGCATTTT.

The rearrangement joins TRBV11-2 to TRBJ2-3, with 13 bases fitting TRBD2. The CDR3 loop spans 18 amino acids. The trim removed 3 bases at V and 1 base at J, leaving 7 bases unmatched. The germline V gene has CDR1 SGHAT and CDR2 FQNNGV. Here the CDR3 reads CASSFTWTSGGRTDTQYF. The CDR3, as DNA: TGTGCCAGCAGCTTTACCTGGACTAGCGGGGGACGCACAGATACGCAGTATTTT.

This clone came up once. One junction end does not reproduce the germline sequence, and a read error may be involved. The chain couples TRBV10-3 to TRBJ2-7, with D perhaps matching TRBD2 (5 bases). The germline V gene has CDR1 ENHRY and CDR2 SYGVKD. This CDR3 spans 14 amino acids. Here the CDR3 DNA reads TGTGCCATCAGGACGGACTCAAACTCCCACGAGCAGTACTTC. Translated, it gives CAIRTDSNSHEQYF.

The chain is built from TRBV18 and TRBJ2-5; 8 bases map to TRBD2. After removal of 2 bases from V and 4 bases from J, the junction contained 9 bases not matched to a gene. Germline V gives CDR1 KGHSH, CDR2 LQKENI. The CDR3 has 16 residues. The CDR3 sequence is CASSPAGRASGETQYF. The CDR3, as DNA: TGTGCCAGCTCACCAGCCGGGAGGGCCTCCGGAGAGACCCAGTACTTC.

In nucleotides, the CDR3 is TGTGCCAGCAGCCCGGACAGGGGGCGCGTTGAGCAGTTCTTC. Amino acids: CASSPDRGRVEQFF. The chain carries TRBV6-5 and TRBJ2-1, with TRBD1 identical over 11 bases. The germline V gene encodes CDR1 MNHEY and CDR2 SVGAGI. V trimming: 6 bases; J trimming: 9 bases; junction bases outside the gene matches: 7. CDR3 length: 14 residues.

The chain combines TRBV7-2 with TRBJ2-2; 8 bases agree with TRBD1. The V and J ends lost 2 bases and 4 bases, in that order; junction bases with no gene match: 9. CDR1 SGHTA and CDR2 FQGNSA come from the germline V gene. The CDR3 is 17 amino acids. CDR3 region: CASSLPPGQGLTGELFF. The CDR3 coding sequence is TGTGCCAGCAGCTTACCCCCCGGACAGGGTCTCACCGGGGAGCTGTTTTTT.

CDR3 amino acids: CASSLIRDTYEQYF. In DNA form, the CDR3 reads TGTGCCAGCAGCTTGATACGGGATACCTACGAGCAGTACTTC. The chain couples TRBV5-6 to TRBJ2-7; tentatively, D is TRBD2 (5 bases). The CDR3 covers 14 residues. The germline V gene encodes CDR1 SGHDT and CDR2 YYEEEE. V was shortened by 1 base and J by 2 bases, with 10 bases between the two germline ends.

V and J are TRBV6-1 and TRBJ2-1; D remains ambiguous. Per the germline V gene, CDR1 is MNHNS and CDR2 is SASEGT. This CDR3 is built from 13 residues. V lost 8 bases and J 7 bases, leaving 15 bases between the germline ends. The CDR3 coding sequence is TGTGCCAGCTTTAGAACCGAAGGAAATGAGCAGTTCTTC. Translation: CASFRTEGNEQFF.

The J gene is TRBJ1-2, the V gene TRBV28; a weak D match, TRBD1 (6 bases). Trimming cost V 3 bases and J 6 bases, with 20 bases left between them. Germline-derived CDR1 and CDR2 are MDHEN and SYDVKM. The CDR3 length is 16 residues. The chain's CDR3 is CASSFTTGSRGDGYTF. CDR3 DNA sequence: TGTGCCAGCAGTTTCACGACAGGTTCAAGGGGTGATGGCTACACCTTC.

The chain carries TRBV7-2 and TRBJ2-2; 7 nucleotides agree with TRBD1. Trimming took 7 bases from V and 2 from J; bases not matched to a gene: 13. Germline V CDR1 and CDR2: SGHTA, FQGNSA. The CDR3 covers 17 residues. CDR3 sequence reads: CASTPGQSKINTGELFF. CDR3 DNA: TGTGCCAGCACCCCGGGACAGTCAAAGATAAACACCGGGGAGCTGTTTTTT.

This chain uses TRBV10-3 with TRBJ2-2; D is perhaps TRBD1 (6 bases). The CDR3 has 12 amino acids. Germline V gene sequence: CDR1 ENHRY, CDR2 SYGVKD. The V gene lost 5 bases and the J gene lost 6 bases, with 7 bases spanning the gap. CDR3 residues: CAISTGPGELFF. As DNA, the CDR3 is TGTGCCATCAGTACAGGGCCCGGGGAGCTGTTTTTT.

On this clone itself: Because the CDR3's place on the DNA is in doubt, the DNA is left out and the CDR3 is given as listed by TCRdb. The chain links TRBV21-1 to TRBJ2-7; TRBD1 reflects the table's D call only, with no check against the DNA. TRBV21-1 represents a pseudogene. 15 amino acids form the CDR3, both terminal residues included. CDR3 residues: CASSTVGQGNYEQYF.

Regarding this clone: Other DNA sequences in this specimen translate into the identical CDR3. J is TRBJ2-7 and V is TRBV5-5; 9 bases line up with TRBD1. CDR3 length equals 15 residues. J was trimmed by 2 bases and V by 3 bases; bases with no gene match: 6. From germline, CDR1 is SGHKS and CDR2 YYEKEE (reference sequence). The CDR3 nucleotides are TGTGCCAGCAGCTCTCCGGGACAGGGCACCTACGAGCAGTACTTC. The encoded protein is CASSSPGQGTYEQYF.

The CDR3 protein is CASSQDEIGSETGELFF. CDR3 nucleotides: TGCGCCAGCAGCCAAGATGAGATCGGGTCCGAAACCGGGGAGCTGTTTTTT. V gene TRBV4-3 combines with J gene TRBJ2-2; D is uncertain. The CDR3 is 17 residues long. Trimming shortened V by 0 bases and J by 5 bases, and 16 bases separated the two germline ends. Germline loops: CDR1 LGHNA, CDR2 YSLEER.

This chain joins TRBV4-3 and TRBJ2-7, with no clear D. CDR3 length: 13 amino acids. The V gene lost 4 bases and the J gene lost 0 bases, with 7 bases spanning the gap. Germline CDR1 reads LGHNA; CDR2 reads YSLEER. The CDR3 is CASSLDNSYEQYF. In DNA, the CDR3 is TGCGCCAGCAGCCTAGACAACTCCTACGAGCAGTACTTC.

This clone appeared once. In nucleotides, the CDR3 is TGCGCCAGCAGCCCCCTGTCTGGGCTCGAGCAGTTCTTC. Protein: CASSPLSGLEQFF. This chain joins TRBV4-1 and TRBJ2-1, with D uncertain. V was shortened by 4 bases and J by 10 bases, with 14 bases between the two germline ends. Germline CDR1 is MGHRA and CDR2 is YSYEKL. The CDR3 is 13 residues long.

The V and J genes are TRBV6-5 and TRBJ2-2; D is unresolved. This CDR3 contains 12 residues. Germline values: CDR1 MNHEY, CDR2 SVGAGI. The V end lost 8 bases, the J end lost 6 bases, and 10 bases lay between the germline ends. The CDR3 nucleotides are TGTGCCAGCTCCTCATGGGCCGGGGAGCTGTTTTTT. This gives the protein CASSSWAGELFF.

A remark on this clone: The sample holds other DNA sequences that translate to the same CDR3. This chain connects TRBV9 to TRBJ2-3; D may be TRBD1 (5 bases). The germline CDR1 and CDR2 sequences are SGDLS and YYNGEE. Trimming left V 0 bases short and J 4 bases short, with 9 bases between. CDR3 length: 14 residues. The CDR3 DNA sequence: TGTGCCAGCAGCGTAGTAGGGGCGGCAGATACGCAGTATTTT. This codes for CASSVVGAADTQYF.

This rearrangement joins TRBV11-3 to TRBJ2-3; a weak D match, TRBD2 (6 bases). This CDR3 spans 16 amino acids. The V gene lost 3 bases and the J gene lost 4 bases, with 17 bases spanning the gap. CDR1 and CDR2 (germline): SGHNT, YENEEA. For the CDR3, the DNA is TGTGCCAGCAGCTTCCCCCTGACTAGATACTCAGATACGCAGTATTTT. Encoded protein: CASSFPLTRYSDTQYF.

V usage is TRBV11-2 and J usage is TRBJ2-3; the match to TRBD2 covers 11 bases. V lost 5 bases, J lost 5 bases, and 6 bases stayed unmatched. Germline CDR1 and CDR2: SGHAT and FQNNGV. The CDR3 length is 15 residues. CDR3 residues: CASSRGLAGLDTQYF. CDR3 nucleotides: TGTGCCAGCAGCCGCGGACTAGCGGGCTTAGATACGCAGTATTTT.

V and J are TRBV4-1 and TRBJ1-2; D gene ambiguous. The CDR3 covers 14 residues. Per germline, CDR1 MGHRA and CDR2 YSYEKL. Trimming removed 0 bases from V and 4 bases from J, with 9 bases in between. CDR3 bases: TGCGCCAGCAGCCAAGATATAGAATTCTATGGCTACACCTTC. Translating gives CASSQDIEFYGYTF.

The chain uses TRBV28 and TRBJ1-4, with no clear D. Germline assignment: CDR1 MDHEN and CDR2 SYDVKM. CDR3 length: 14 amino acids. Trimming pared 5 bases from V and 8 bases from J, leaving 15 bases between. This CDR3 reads CASSPSGVREKLFF. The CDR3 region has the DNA TGTGCCAGCAGTCCGTCTGGTGTACGAGAAAAACTGTTTTTT.

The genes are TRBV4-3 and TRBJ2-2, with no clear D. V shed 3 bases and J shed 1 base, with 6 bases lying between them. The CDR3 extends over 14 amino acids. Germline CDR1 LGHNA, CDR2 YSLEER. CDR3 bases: TGCGCCAGCAGCCAGTATCAGAACACCGGGGAGCTGTTTTTT. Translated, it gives CASSQYQNTGELFF.